These 13 T cell receptor beta chains came from one sample sequenced in a study of T cells in Graves' hyperthyroidism and ophthalmopathy. The source material, RNA transcripts, was used to amplify TCR beta CDR3 regions. The TCR CDR3 was amplified in a first-round RT-PCR using the HTBI primer set. TCRdb redid the calling of the multiplex PCR reads with MiXCR, one entry per CDR3 protein. The sample holds a few hundred thousand distinct CDR3 sequences; 46% are singletons and the top ten take more than 7%. Input material: peripheral blood or thyroid tissue (not recorded which). The receptors stem from a woman aged 18-35 years with Graves' hyperthyroidism.

This chain joins TRBV19 and TRBJ2-1, with D perhaps TRBD2 (5 bases). Germline lookup yields CDR1 LNHDA and CDR2 SQIVND (reference sequence). V was pared by 6 bases and J by 8 bases, with 8 bases between. There are 11 residues in the CDR3. In DNA form, the CDR3 reads TGTGCCAGTAGGGGAGCGTATGAGCAGTTCTTC. It specifies CASRGAYEQFF.

The rearrangement links TRBV29-1 to TRBJ2-6, with TRBD1 matching over 8 bases. The CDR3 is 15 amino acids. CDR1 is SQVTM and CDR2 is ANQGSEA in the germline V gene. Losses at the gene ends were 5 bases for V and 1 base for J; bases not matched to a gene: 4. CDR3 protein: CSVTTGESGANVLTF. The DNA for the CDR3 is TGCAGCGTTACGACAGGGGAATCTGGGGCCAACGTCCTGACTTTC. Full variable domain (missing parts from reference TRBV29-1 and TRBJ2-6): SAVISQKPSRDICQRGTSLTIQCQVDSQVTMMFWYRQQPGQSLTLIATANQGSEATYESGFVIDKFPISRPNLTFSTLTVSNMSPEDSSIYLCSVTTGESGANVLTFGAGSRLTVL.

In this sample, this clonotype turned up many times. The chain combines TRBV2 with TRBJ2-5; 7 nucleotides align to TRBD2. The V segment lost 6 bases and the J segment 5 bases; nucleotides outside the gene matches: 9. Germline loops: CDR1 SNHLY, CDR2 FYNNEI. The CDR3 loop spans 14 amino acids. The CDR3 nucleotides are TGTGCCAGCAGGACCGGGACTACTATCGAGACCCAGTACTTC. Translating gives CASRTGTTIETQYF.

V usage is TRBV20-1 and J usage is TRBJ2-7; either TRBD1 or TRBD2 may supply D (5 bases each). This CDR3 spans 12 amino acids. Germline CDR1 and CDR2: DFQATT and SNEGSKA (reference sequence). V lost 6 bases, J lost 3 bases, and 12 bases lay in between. CDR3 coding DNA: TGCAGTGCCGAGGGGCACCTCTACGAGCAGTACTTC. Translating it yields CSAEGHLYEQYF.

About this clonotype: A much more abundant neighbour one base away suggests this may be a read error. This chain uses TRBV6-5 with TRBJ1-1; 7 positions agree with TRBD1. Germline CDR1 is MNHEY and CDR2 is SVGAGI. The CDR3 totals 14 residues. The CDR3 spells CTSRETGPLFEAFF. As DNA, the CDR3 is TGTACCAGCAGGGAGACAGGGCCCTTGTTTGAAGCTTTCTTT.

V usage is TRBV2 and J usage is TRBJ1-2, with a tentative D call TRBD1 (6 bases). With 6 bases removed from V and 2 bases from J, the gap between germline ends came to 16 bases. Looked up from germline, CDR1 is SNHLY and CDR2 is FYNNEI. The CDR3 spans 15 residues. This CDR3 reads CASSRGGRPNYGYTF. In DNA, the CDR3 is TGTGCCAGCAGCCGGGGGGGCCGACCCAACTATGGCTACACCTTC.

This rearrangement joins TRBV24-1 to TRBJ2-3; 13 bases align to TRBD2. The V gene's germline CDR1 is KGHDR and CDR2 SFDVKD. Germline trimming cut 4 bases from V and 1 base from J; bases unmatched to any gene: 4. This CDR3 contains 17 residues. The CDR3 DNA is TGTGCCACCAGTGAACGGACTAGCGGGAGTGGCACAGATACGCAGTATTTT. It codes for CATSERTSGSGTDTQYF.

V gene TRBV20-1 combines with J gene TRBJ1-1; 7 nucleotides agree with TRBD1. The length of the CDR3 is 13 residues. Trimming at V came to 4 bases and at J to 4 bases, leaving 6 bases not matched to a gene. Germline V gene sequence: CDR1 DFQATT, CDR2 SNEGSKA (reference sequence). The CDR3 here is CSANPRDSTEAFF. The CDR3 coding sequence is TGCAGTGCTAATCCCCGGGACAGCACTGAAGCTTTCTTT.

J is TRBJ2-2 and V is TRBV7-9, with unresolved D. This CDR3 contains 17 residues. V gave up 1 base and J gave up 4 bases, with 16 bases separating them. Germline loops: CDR1 SEHNR, CDR2 FQNEAQ (reference sequence). As DNA, the CDR3 is TGTGCCAGCAGCTTAGGGTTCCTAAGGACCGTCACCGGGGAGCTGTTTTTT. Residues: CASSLGFLRTVTGELFF.

This clonotype was detected ten times or more. The chain couples TRBV4-2 to TRBJ2-7; D unclear. V was shortened by 1 base and J by 0 bases, with 13 bases between the two germline ends. The CDR3 has 16 amino acids. Germline loops: CDR1 LGHNA, CDR2 YNFKEQ. The CDR3 nucleotides read TGTGCCAGCAGCCAAGGGGAAGTGGATTTCTCCTACGAGCAGTACTTC. Protein: CASSQGEVDFSYEQYF.

The chain has TRBV10-3 and TRBJ2-1; possibly TRBD1 for D (6 bases). V lost 10 bases and J 4 bases, leaving 20 bases between the germline ends. Germline V lookup: CDR1 ENHRY, CDR2 SYGVKD. The CDR3 sequence is 15 residues long. This CDR3 is CASSPEPQGYNEQFF. The CDR3 nucleotides read TGTGCCAGCTCCCCCGAACCTCAGGGGTACAATGAGCAGTTCTTC.

V and J are TRBV7-9 and TRBJ1-4; the match to TRBD1 covers 7 bases. CDR1 is SEHNR and CDR2 is FQNEAQ in the germline V gene (reference sequence). The CDR3 runs 14 residues. With V trimmed by 7 bases and J by 6 bases, 8 bases remained unmatched. The CDR3 loop is CASTITGTDEKLFF. The CDR3 DNA is TGTGCCAGCACCATAACCGGGACAGATGAAAAACTGTTTTTT.

Concerning this clonotype: The junction shows a germline mismatch at one end, possibly a read error. This rearrangement joins TRBV6-6 to TRBJ2-2; D is unclear. This CDR3 is 16 amino acids long. Germline V CDR1 and CDR2: MNHNY, SVGAGI (reference sequence). The CDR3 nucleotides are TGTGCCGGCAGTCCGACCCCACCTCCGGGCACCGGGGAGCTGTTTTTT. Protein sequence: CAGSPTPPPGTGELFF.